This entry features one TCR beta chain sequence. What it recognizes is unknown. The library targeted TCRbeta and was prepared with unique molecular identifiers. MiXCR was run by TCRdb on the PCR reads, yielding one entry per CDR3 protein. The sample has around 76,000 distinct CDR3 sequences; about a sixth are singletons. CDR1 is SGHRS and CDR2 is YFSETQ in the germline V gene. V shed 0 bases and J shed 1 base, with 10 bases lying between them. This CDR3 is built from 15 residues. The source of the sample is a study of T-cell reconstitution after alpha-beta-depleted transplantation in children. The study's findings and limits: Expanded clones from the graft, numbering several hundred, reportedly supplied alpha-beta T cells about two months after transplant. Fresh T-cell production supplied most of the T-cell counts and diversity seen one year after transplant.

The source is a male patient aged 2 to 10 who had a stem cell transplant for acute lymphoblastic leukemia, so the T cells may come from the graft donor. The V gene is TRBV5-1, the J gene TRBJ1-1; maybe TRBD1 (6 bases). Source: PBMCs, mostly from graft donor cells, taken 360 days after TCRalphabeta/CD19-depleted stem cell transplant. The CDR3: CASSLAPGQNTEAFF. The CDR3 region has the DNA TGCGCCAGCAGCTTGGCGCCGGGACAGAACACTGAAGCTTTCTTT.